These T cell receptor beta chains were read from a single sample in a study of human T cells and chemical hapten exposure. TCRdb analysed the reads with MiXCR anew, one entry per CDR3 protein. Of about 120,000 distinct CDR3 sequences listed, less than 10% are singletons. Sequencing used whole blood. These TCRs come from a human donor in good health. Some clones in this sample may be carry-over from other donors' samples. Each CDR3 is given with its conserved first and last residue. D genes are given only for firm matches. Where a row states a size, it is once, few, many or the class of an expanded clone; other rows omit it.

J gene | V gene | clone size | D gene | CDR3 DNA | CDR3 protein
TRBJ1-6 | TRBV14 | many | TRBD1 | TGTGCCAGCAGCCCCTGGGACAGGGGTAATTCACCCCTCCACTTT | CASSPWDRGNSPLHF
TRBJ2-4 | TRBV11-2 | many | TRBD1 | TGTGCCAGCAGCCCGGGACAGGGGACGGCCAAAAACATTCAGTACTTC | CASSPGQGTAKNIQYF
TRBJ1-2 | TRBV15 | few | - | TGTGCCACCAGCAGGGGCGGACAGAGTAACTATGGCTACACCTTC | CATSRGGQSNYGYTF
TRBJ2-7 | TRBV27 | many | - | TGTGCCAGCAGTTTACAGGGGTCCTACGAGCAGTACTTC | CASSLQGSYEQYF
TRBJ2-7 | TRBV13 | - | - | TGTGCCAGCAGCTTAAGGGCTGGCGAGCAGTACTTC | CASSLRAGEQYF
TRBJ2-5 | TRBV7-2 | few | TRBD2 | TGTGCCAGCAGCTCCGGGAGGGGACTAGCGGGGTACCAAGAGACCCAGTACTTC | CASSSGRGLAGYQETQYF
TRBJ2-4 | TRBV11-2 | once | - | TGTGCCAGCACGAGCCCCTTAGGGAATGGATTGGCGCCAAAAAACATTCAGTACTTC | CASTSPLGNGLAPKNIQYF
TRBJ1-5 | TRBV6-6 | - | - | TGTGCCAGCGTCCGGGATAACAGCAATCAGCCCCAGCATTTT | CASVRDNSNQPQHF
TRBJ2-3 | TRBV5-1 | - | TRBD2 | TGCGCCAGCAGCTTGGCCCGGCTAGCGGCAGATACGCAGTATTTT | CASSLARLAADTQYF
TRBJ2-1 | TRBV19 | few | TRBD1 | TGTGCCAGTAGCCCCTCAAGAGGGGGCGCCTACAATGAGCAGTTCTTC | CASSPSRGGAYNEQFF
TRBJ1-2 | TRBV6-2/TRBV6-3 | many | TRBD1 | TGTGCCAGCACCGCCCGGGACAGGGCCATTCCGGACTATGGCTACACCTTC | CASTARDRAIPDYGYTF
TRBJ2-1 | TRBV7-6 | few | TRBD1 | TGTGCCAGCAGCCCAGGACAGGGGAGCCCTTTGGGCAATGAGCAGTTCTTC | CASSPGQGSPLGNEQFF
TRBJ2-1 | TRBV4-2 | few | TRBD2 | TGTGCCAGCAGCCCAAAGGTAGCGGGTCCGCAGTTCTTC | CASSPKVAGPQFF
TRBJ1-4 | TRBV7-9 | many | TRBD1 | TGTGCCAGCAGTTACGGGACAGGGCTTGAAAAACTGTTTTTT | CASSYGTGLEKLFF
TRBJ2-1 | TRBV19 | - | - | TGTGCCAGTAGTATTTACAGGGAGGTCTACAATGAGCAGTTCTTC | CASSIYREVYNEQFF
TRBJ1-2 | TRBV15 | many | - | TGTGCCACCAGCAGAGGGGGGAGGACGATCTATGGCTACACCTTC | CATSRGGRTIYGYTF
TRBJ2-2 | TRBV19 | many | TRBD1 | TGTGCCAGTAGTATTGGTTGGGGACAGGGGATGGCGGTGAACACCGGGGAGCTGTTTTTT | CASSIGWGQGMAVNTGELFF
TRBJ1-3 | TRBV7-2 | few | - | TGTGCCAGCAGCTTAGGCCAGCACAGCTCTGGAAACACCATATATTTT | CASSLGQHSSGNTIYF
TRBJ1-5 | TRBV20-1 | many | - | TGCAGTGCTACCCCGGAGGGGGGAGGCAATCAGCCCCAGCATTTT | CSATPEGGGNQPQHF
TRBJ1-6 | TRBV5-1 | many | - | TGCGCCAGCTCTGGCGGAGGGAAGAATAATTCACCCCTCCACTTT | CASSGGGKNNSPLHF
TRBJ2-3 | TRBV2 | few | TRBD2 | TGTGCCAGCAGTGTACAGCTAGCGGGGACTAGCACAGATACGCAGTATTTT | CASSVQLAGTSTDTQYF
TRBJ1-1 | TRBV20-1 | - | TRBD1 | TGCAGTGCTAGGAAACTTACAGGGGAGCATACTGAAGCTTTCTTT | CSARKLTGEHTEAFF